Shown below are 10 T cell receptor beta chains from a single sample sequenced in a study of blood T cell repertoires in COVID-19. Assay used: immunoSEQ multiplex PCR; TCRdb lists only in-frame clones, some missing. The data show about 140,000 clones, with around 84% seen just once and around 8.5% held by the top ten. The sequencing sample was made of peripheral blood. The source of these receptors is a woman in her sixties or seventies with acute or convalescent COVID-19.

The rearrangement joins TRBV11-3 to TRBJ2-5; weak D call: TRBD1 (6 bases). The CDR3 sequence is 20 residues long. The ends were cut back, 1 base at V and 2 bases at J, with 26 bases in the middle. CDR1 and CDR2 from the germline V gene are SGHNT and YENEEA. CDR3: CASSLGPDRLPILLQETQYF. CDR3 nucleotide sequence: TGTGCCAGCAGCTTAGGCCCTGACAGGTTGCCCATTCTCTTACAAGAGACCCAGTACTTC.

This chain uses TRBV24-1 with TRBJ1-2; D possibly corresponds to TRBD1 (6 bases). Trimming left V 0 bases short and J 6 bases short, with 13 bases between. The length of the CDR3 is 15 residues. CDR1 and CDR2 (germline): KGHDR, SFDVKD. The CDR3 is CATSDLPQGSDGYTF. CDR3 in DNA: TGTGCCACCAGTGATTTGCCCCAGGGGAGCGATGGCTACACCTTC.

This chain connects TRBV6-5 to TRBJ1-2; D not certain. Germline CDR1 and CDR2: MNHEY and SVGAGI. V was trimmed by 7 bases and J by 3 bases, leaving 9 bases between them. The CDR3 is 12 amino acids. The CDR3 region has the DNA TGTGCCAGCACAGCAGGCGACTATGGCTACACCTTC. This translates into CASTAGDYGYTF.

CDR3 region: CASGTGAYNEQFF. The CDR3 nucleotides read TGTGCCAGCGGGACGGGAGCCTACAATGAGCAGTTCTTC. The chain recombines TRBV11-3 with TRBJ2-1; D might be TRBD2 (6 bases). CDR1 is SGHNT and CDR2 is YENEEA in the germline V gene. The CDR3 runs to 13 residues. V gave up 8 bases and J gave up 2 bases, with 10 bases separating them.

V and J are TRBV5-4 and TRBJ1-1, with 7 bases matching TRBD1. CDR1 SGHNT and CDR2 YYREEE come from the germline V gene (reference sequence). The length of the CDR3 is 13 residues. Losses at the gene ends were 2 bases for V and 5 bases for J; bases not matched to a gene: 3. The CDR3 DNA reads TGTGCCAGCAGCTTTGGGGGACAGACTGAAGCTTTCTTT. Translated: CASSFGGQTEAFF.

The genes are TRBV5-1 and TRBJ2-7, with 8 bases lining up with TRBD1. The CDR3 extends over 15 amino acids. Germline loops: CDR1 SGHRS, CDR2 YFSETQ. With V trimmed by 6 bases and J by 0 bases, 8 bases remained unmatched. CDR3 DNA sequence: TGCGCCAGCAATCCCAAGACAGGGGCCTCCTACGAGCAGTACTTC. Translating gives CASNPKTGASYEQYF.

The genes are TRBV14 and TRBJ2-1; 15 bases are a match to TRBD2. The CDR3 is 16 residues long. Germline V lookup: CDR1 SGHDN, CDR2 FVKESK. The V and J ends lost 4 bases and 7 bases, in that order; junction bases with no gene match: 5. The CDR3 bases are TGTGCCAGCAGCCCACGGACTAGCGGGGGGGCTAATGAGCAGTTCTTC. Its translation: CASSPRTSGGANEQFF.

The chain links TRBV7-9 to TRBJ2-7, with 7 bases fitting TRBD1. J lost 3 bases, V lost 1 base, and 3 bases had no gene match. This CDR3 spans 14 amino acids. From germline, CDR1 is SEHNR and CDR2 FQNEAQ (reference sequence). Here the CDR3 reads CASSLGGGHYEQYF. DNA for the CDR3: TGTGCCAGCAGCTTAGGAGGGGGCCACTACGAGCAGTACTTC.

The J gene is TRBJ2-3, the V gene TRBV27, with TRBD1 as a possible D gene (7 bases). Trimming took 6 bases from V and 1 from J, leaving 17 bases between them. The CDR3 has 16 residues. The germline V gene encodes CDR1 MNHEY and CDR2 SMNVEV (reference sequence). The CDR3 nucleotides read TGTGCCAGCAGCACCCAGGGGGGATGGGGCACAGATACGCAGTATTTT. Translation gives CASSTQGGWGTDTQYF.

Only a few counts were recorded for this clone. The chain recombines TRBV9 with TRBJ2-3, with D possibly TRBD1 on 5 matching bases. CDR1 and CDR2 (germline): SGDLS, YYNGEE. V was trimmed by 0 bases and J by 0 bases, leaving 8 bases between them. This CDR3 has 15 amino acids. CDR3 in DNA: TGTGCCAGCAGCGTAGGGACAATTAGCACAGATACGCAGTATTTT. This gives the protein CASSVGTISTDTQYF.